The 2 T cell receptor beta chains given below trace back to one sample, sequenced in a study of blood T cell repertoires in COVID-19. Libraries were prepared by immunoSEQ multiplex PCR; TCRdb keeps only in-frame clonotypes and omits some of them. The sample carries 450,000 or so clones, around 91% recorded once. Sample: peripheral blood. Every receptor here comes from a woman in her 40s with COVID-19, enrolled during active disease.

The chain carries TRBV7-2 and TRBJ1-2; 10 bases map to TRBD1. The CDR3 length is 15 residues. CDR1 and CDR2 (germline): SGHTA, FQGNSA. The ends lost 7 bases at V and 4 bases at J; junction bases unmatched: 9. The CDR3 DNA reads TGTGCCAGCACCAGGGACAGGGGTCCCCTCTATGGCTACACCTTC. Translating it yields CASTRDRGPLYGYTF.

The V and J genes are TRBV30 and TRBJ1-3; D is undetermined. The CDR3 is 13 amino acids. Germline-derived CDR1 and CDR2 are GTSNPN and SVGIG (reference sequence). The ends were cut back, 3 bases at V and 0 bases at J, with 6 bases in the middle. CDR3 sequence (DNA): TGTGCCTGGAGCAGGCACTCTGGAAACACCATATATTTT. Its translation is CAWSRHSGNTIYF.